This T cell receptor beta chain was captured by sequencing in a study of shared clonotypes between healthy human individuals. In the study overall: The composition of the donors was a couple of women and a few men aged 18 to 49.

The study's findings and limits: Tissues were not sampled, only blood, and their repertoires likely differ.

Worth noting for this clone: Its cognate antigen is unknown.

The protocol was immunoSEQ multiplex PCR, while the TCRdb copy is restricted to in-frame clones and leaves out a portion. Counted here are roughly 1.5 million clones, 95% to 99% occurring once; the ten biggest clones make up about 0.4%. Germline loops: CDR1 SGHTA, CDR2 FQGNSA. The CDR3 length is 15 residues. The ends were cut back, 2 bases at V and 4 bases at J, with 12 bases in the middle. Sequencing used naive CD4+ T cells sorted from blood. As to subset: CD45RA+ positively selected. The chain combines TRBV7-2 with TRBJ1-3; no firm D call. This receptor was taken from a man aged 25 to 40 in good health. The CDR3 DNA sequence: TGTGCCAGCAGCTTACGGGCGATCGGAGGAAACACCATATATTTT. As protein: CASSLRAIGGNTIYF.